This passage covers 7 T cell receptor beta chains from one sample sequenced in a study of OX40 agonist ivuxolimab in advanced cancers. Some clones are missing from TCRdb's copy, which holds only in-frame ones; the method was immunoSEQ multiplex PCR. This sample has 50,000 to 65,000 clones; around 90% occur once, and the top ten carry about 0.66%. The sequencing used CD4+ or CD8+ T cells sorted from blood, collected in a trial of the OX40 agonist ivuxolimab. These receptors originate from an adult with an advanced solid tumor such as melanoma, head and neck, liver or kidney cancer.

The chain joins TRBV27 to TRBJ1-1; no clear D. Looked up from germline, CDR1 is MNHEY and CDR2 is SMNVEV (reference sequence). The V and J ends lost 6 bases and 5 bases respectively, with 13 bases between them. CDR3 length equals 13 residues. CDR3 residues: CASSPRVTTEAFF. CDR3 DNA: TGTGCCAGCAGCCCCCGGGTGACAACTGAAGCTTTCTTT.

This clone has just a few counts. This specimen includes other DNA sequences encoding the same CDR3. CDR3 protein: CASSLSGVPYF. The CDR3 coding sequence is TGTGCCAGCAGTTTAAGCGGTGTTCCGTACTTC. The V and J genes are TRBV28 and TRBJ2-7; D is possibly TRBD2 (5 bases). Germline-derived CDR1 and CDR2 are MDHEN and SYDVKM. The CDR3 loop spans 11 amino acids. V was clipped by 2 bases and J by 12 bases, with 11 bases between them. Together with reference TRBV28 and TRBJ2-7, the CDR3 gives the full variable domain: DVKVTQSSRYLVKRTGEKVFLECVQDMDHENMFWYRQDPGLGLRLIYFSYDVKMKEKGDIPEGYSVSREKKERFSLILESASTNQTSMYLCASSLSGVPYFGPGTRLTVT.

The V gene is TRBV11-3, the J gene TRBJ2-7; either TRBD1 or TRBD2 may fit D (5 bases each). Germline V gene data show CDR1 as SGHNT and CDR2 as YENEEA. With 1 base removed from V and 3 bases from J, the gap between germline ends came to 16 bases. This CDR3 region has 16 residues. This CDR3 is CASSLVGAVGLYEQYF. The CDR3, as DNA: TGTGCCAGCAGCTTAGTCGGGGCGGTTGGGCTCTACGAGCAGTACTTC.

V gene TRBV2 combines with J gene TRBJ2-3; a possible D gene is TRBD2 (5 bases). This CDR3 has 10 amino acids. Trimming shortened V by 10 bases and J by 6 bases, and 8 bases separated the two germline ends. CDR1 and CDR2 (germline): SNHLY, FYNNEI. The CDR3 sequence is CATGIDTQYF. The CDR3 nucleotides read TGTGCCACGGGAATCGATACGCAGTATTTT.

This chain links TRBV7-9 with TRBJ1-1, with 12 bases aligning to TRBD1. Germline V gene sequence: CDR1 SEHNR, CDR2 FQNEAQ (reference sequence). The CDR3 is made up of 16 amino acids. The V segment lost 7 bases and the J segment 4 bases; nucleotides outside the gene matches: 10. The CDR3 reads CASTWGQGALGTEAFF. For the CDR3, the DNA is TGTGCCAGCACCTGGGGACAGGGGGCTCTAGGCACTGAAGCTTTCTTT.

CDR3 DNA sequence: TGTGCCAGCAGGAAGGAGGGGAGGAATGGCTACACCTTC. Translated, it gives CASRKEGRNGYTF. This chain joins TRBV2 and TRBJ1-2; D might be TRBD1 (5 bases). The CDR3 totals 13 residues. Germline CDR1 is SNHLY and CDR2 is FYNNEI. V was pared by 6 bases and J by 6 bases, with 14 bases between. The entire variable domain, with the rest obtained from reference TRBV2 and TRBJ1-2, is as follows: EPEVTQTPSHQVTQMGQEVILRCVPISNHLYFYWYRQILGQKVEFLVSFYNNEISEKSEIFDDQFSVERPDGSNFTLKIRSTKLEDSAMYFCASRKEGRNGYTFGSGTRLTVV.

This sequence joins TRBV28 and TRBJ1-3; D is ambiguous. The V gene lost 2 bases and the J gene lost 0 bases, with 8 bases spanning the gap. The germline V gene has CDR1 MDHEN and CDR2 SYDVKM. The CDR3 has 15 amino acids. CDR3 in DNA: TGTGCCAGCAGTTTAACGATAAGCTCTGGAAACACCATATATTTT. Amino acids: CASSLTISSGNTIYF. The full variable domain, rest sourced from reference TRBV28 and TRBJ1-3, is DVKVTQSSRYLVKRTGEKVFLECVQDMDHENMFWYRQDPGLGLRLIYFSYDVKMKEKGDIPEGYSVSREKKERFSLILESASTNQTSMYLCASSLTISSGNTIYFGEGSWLTVV.